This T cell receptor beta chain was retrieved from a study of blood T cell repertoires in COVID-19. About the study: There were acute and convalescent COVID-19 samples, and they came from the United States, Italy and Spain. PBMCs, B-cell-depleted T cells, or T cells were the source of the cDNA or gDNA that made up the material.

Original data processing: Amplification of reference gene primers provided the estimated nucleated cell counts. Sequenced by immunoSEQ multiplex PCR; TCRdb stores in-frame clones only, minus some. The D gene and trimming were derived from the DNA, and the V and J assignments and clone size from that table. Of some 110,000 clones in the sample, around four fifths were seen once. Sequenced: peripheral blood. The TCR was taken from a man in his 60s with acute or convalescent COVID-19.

CDR3 protein: CASIRSGGSYNEQFF. For the CDR3, the DNA is TGTGCCAGCATCCGTAGCGGGGGCTCCTACAATGAGCAGTTCTTC. The chain uses TRBV6-5 and TRBJ2-1; 9 positions match TRBD2. Germline lookup yields CDR1 MNHEY and CDR2 SVGAGI. With 7 bases clipped from V and 0 bases from J, the junction kept 4 bases outside the gene matches. This CDR3 has 15 residues.